These T cell receptor beta chains were read from a single sample in a study of shared clonotypes between healthy human individuals. The data were produced by immunoSEQ multiplex PCR, yet TCRdb's version contains in-frame clones alone and is incomplete. Of more than 2,000,000 clones listed, approximately 95% are singletons. Sequencing was done on a sample of naive CD4+ T cells from PBMCs. The receptors stem from a young man in good health. Some clones in this sample may be carry-over from other donors' samples. Each CDR3 is given with its conserved first and last residue. A D gene is named only where the DNA matches it firmly. Clone size appears in some rows only: once, few, many, or a class for an expanded clone.

size | J | D | V | DNA | CDR3
- | TRBJ1-1 | - | TRBV28 | TGTGCCAGCAGTTCCTGGCAGACGAACACTGAAGCTTTCTTT | CASSSWQTNTEAFF
- | TRBJ2-3 | TRBD2 | TRBV7-3 | TGTGCCAGCAGCTTAGGGACTAGCGGGAGTTTAGATACGCAGTATTTT | CASSLGTSGSLDTQYF
- | TRBJ1-2 | - | TRBV7-9 | TGTGCCAGCAGCTTAACGGGCAGTCCTGATGGCTACACCTTC | CASSLTGSPDGYTF
- | TRBJ2-5 | TRBD2 | TRBV10-1 | TGCGCCAGCAGTGGCGCGGGAGAAGAGACCCAGTACTTC | CASSGAGEETQYF
- | TRBJ2-7 | - | TRBV20-1 | TGCAGTGCTAGTAGGTCCTACGAGCAGTACTTC | CSASRSYEQYF
- | TRBJ2-7 | - | TRBV27 | TGTGCCAGCAAAGTCGGAGCGACTTGGGGCGAGCAGTACTTC | CASKVGATWGEQYF
- | TRBJ2-7 | TRBD1 | TRBV19 | TGTGCCAGTAGTATCGGGACAGGGGCCTACGAGCAGTACTTC | CASSIGTGAYEQYF
once | TRBJ2-7 | TRBD2 | TRBV18 | TGTGCCAGCTCATTCCGGGAGGGGCCCTACGAGCAGTACTTC | CASSFREGPYEQYF
- | TRBJ2-7 | - | TRBV9 | TGTGCCAGCGCTAGCTTCTACGAGCAGTACTTC | CASASFYEQYF
- | TRBJ1-2 | TRBD1 | TRBV5-1 | TGCGCCAGCAGCCAAACCGGGACAGGGGGCGGCGGCTACACCTTC | CASSQTGTGGGGYTF
- | TRBJ2-7 | - | TRBV10-3 | TGTGCCATCAGTGAGACAGGGCCCGAGCAGTACTTC | CAISETGPEQYF
- | TRBJ1-2 | - | TRBV7-2 | TGTGCCAGCAGCTTAGAGGCAGGGACGGACTACACCTTC | CASSLEAGTDYTF
- | TRBJ2-7 | TRBD2 | TRBV5-4 | TGTGCCAGCAGGCCCGGGGGTCCTGGACTAGCGGGAGCTTTCTACGAGCAGTACTTC | CASRPGGPGLAGAFYEQYF
once | TRBJ1-2 | - | TRBV10-3 | TGTGCCATCAGTGAGGCTGCCTATGGCTACACCTTC | CAISEAAYGYTF
- | TRBJ1-1 | TRBD1 | TRBV28 | TGTGCCAGCAGCATCGGACAGGGATGGACTGAAGCTTTCTTT | CASSIGQGWTEAFF
- | TRBJ1-2 | - | TRBV7-6 | TGTGCCAGCAGCTTAGCTTCCGGGGCGGGTGGCTACACCTTC | CASSLASGAGGYTF
- | TRBJ2-5 | TRBD1 | TRBV2 | TGTGCCAGCAGTCCCGACAGGGGGAGGGAGACCCAGTACTTC | CASSPDRGRETQYF
once | TRBJ2-4 | TRBD2 | TRBV5-1 | TGCGCCAGCCGTCCGGGACTAGCGGGAGTGGCCAAAAACATTCAGTACTTC | CASRPGLAGVAKNIQYF
few | TRBJ1-4 | TRBD1 | TRBV2 | TGTGCCAGCAGTGTTTGGGGACAGGCGGAAAAACTGTTTTTT | CASSVWGQAEKLFF
- | TRBJ1-3 | TRBD1 | TRBV28 | TGTGCCAGCTGGGACAGGAGCTCTGGAAACACCATATATTTT | CASWDRSSGNTIYF
- | TRBJ2-3 | - | TRBV5-1 | TGCGCCAGCAGCTTGGAAGGGACTAGCACAGATACGCAGTATTTT | CASSLEGTSTDTQYF
- | TRBJ2-7 | TRBD1 | TRBV4-1 | TGCGCCAGCAGCCGGGACAGGTCGACCTGGCAGTACTTC | CASSRDRSTWQYF
- | TRBJ1-1 | - | TRBV6-4 | TGTGCCAGCAGCCGCGACAGAGACACTGAAGCTTTCTTT | CASSRDRDTEAFF
- | TRBJ2-5 | - | TRBV30 | TGTGCCTGGAGTGTACAATGGCTGCAAGAGACCCAGTACTTC | CAWSVQWLQETQYF
- | TRBJ2-5 | - | TRBV14 | TGTGCCAGCAGCCAAGATACCCGGGCACTACAAGAGACCCAGTACTTC | CASSQDTRALQETQYF
once | TRBJ2-7 | - | TRBV19 | TGTGCCAGTAGTACGCAGTGGGATCGCTACGAGCAGTACTTC | CASSTQWDRYEQYF
once | TRBJ1-3 | - | TRBV6-5 | TGTGCCAGCGGAACGGACAGATCCTCTGGAAACACCATATATTTT | CASGTDRSSGNTIYF
- | TRBJ2-7 | - | TRBV29-1 | TGCAGCGTCAGTGGACAGTACAGCTCCTACGAGCAGTACTTC | CSVSGQYSSYEQYF
- | TRBJ1-3 | - | TRBV9 | TGTGCCAGCAGCCCCAGGATCGACCGAGTCTCTGGAAACACCATATATTTT | CASSPRIDRVSGNTIYF
- | TRBJ1-5 | TRBD1 | TRBV11-1 | TGTGCCAGCAGTCCCGGGACAGGGAGCAATCAGCCCCAGCATTTT | CASSPGTGSNQPQHF
- | TRBJ2-1 | TRBD2 | TRBV11-2 | TGTGCCAGCAGCTCAGCGGGAGGGACCTACAATGAGCAGTTCTTC | CASSSAGGTYNEQFF
- | TRBJ2-3 | TRBD2 | TRBV29-1 | TGCAGCGCCCTAGCGGGGCCCACAGATACGCAGTATTTT | CSALAGPTDTQYF
once | TRBJ1-2 | TRBD1 | TRBV28 | TGTGCCAGCGGAACAGGGGGCCGGAAGGGCTACACCTTC | CASGTGGRKGYTF
- | TRBJ2-7 | TRBD2 | TRBV6-5 | TGTGCCAGCAGTGAGGGGTCAAGGGAGGGCGAGCAGTACTTC | CASSEGSREGEQYF
- | TRBJ1-5 | - | TRBV18 | TGTGCCAGCTCACTTCAACAGGTTTCGAGCAATCAGCCCCAGCATTTT | CASSLQQVSSNQPQHF
once | TRBJ2-1 | TRBD2 | TRBV19 | TGTGCCAGTAGTACTTATGCACTAGCGGGAGGACCGAGCTCCTACAATGAGCAGTTCTTC | CASSTYALAGGPSSYNEQFF
- | TRBJ1-2 | - | TRBV19 | TGTGCCAGTTCTAGCCGGGCGGCAGGCCATGGCTACACCTTC | CASSSRAAGHGYTF
once | TRBJ1-3 | - | TRBV5-4 | TGTGCCAGCAGCTCCGACCGAGGGAACACCATATATTTT | CASSSDRGNTIYF
- | TRBJ2-5 | - | TRBV27 | TGTGCCAGCAGCTCCCTATCAGCGATGGGGACCCAGTACTTC | CASSSLSAMGTQYF
- | TRBJ1-4 | TRBD1 | TRBV15 | TGTGCCACCAGTCACTTCCGGGACAGTGGTGAAAAACTGTTTTTT | CATSHFRDSGEKLFF
- | TRBJ2-3 | TRBD1 | TRBV18 | TGTGCCAGCTCACCCGGGACAGCTCCAGATACGCAGTATTTT | CASSPGTAPDTQYF